The rows below give T cell receptor beta chains drawn from one sample of a study of T cell repertoires in cytomegalovirus infection. Each CDR3 protein is one row after TCRdb ran MiXCR on the reads. In the table there are some 320,000 distinct CDR3 sequences, approximately 9.5% of which are singletons. The sample was PBMCs. These receptors originate from a human donor in good health (CMV status not recorded). Some clones in this sample may be carry-over from other donors' samples. Each CDR3 is given with its conserved first and last residue. The D gene is left open where the match is weak.

CDR3aa: CASTATGTNTGELFF
d_gene: TRBD1
v_gene: TRBV7-2

CDR3aa: CAWAKRGQGSRYF
d_gene: TRBD1
v_gene: TRBV30

CDR3aa: CASSPEGTGTDTQYF
d_gene: -
v_gene: TRBV7-3

CDR3aa: CASSLVPLSTGELFF
d_gene: -
v_gene: TRBV11-2

CDR3aa: CASSLFLTSGGPYF
d_gene: TRBD2
v_gene: TRBV28

CDR3aa: CASSDRSGRLAGNEQFF
d_gene: -
v_gene: TRBV6-1

CDR3aa: CASSARLGGGDNEQFF
d_gene: TRBD2
v_gene: TRBV7-2

CDR3aa: CASIQGAGETQYF
d_gene: TRBD1
v_gene: TRBV7-2

CDR3aa: CASSLEGVTTGPDTQYF
d_gene: -
v_gene: TRBV7-2

CDR3aa: CASSLGTGSYEQYF
d_gene: TRBD1
v_gene: TRBV7-2

CDR3aa: CASSPGPQRNEQFF
d_gene: -
v_gene: TRBV28

CDR3aa: CASSQDVGLAGRKNIQYF
d_gene: TRBD2
v_gene: TRBV4-1

CDR3aa: CASNDILPGQGARAFF
d_gene: TRBD1
v_gene: TRBV28

CDR3aa: CSARQSTGTQNSPLHF
d_gene: TRBD1
v_gene: TRBV20-1

CDR3aa: CASSYIPRSGYTF
d_gene: -
v_gene: TRBV6-5

CDR3aa: CAWREGIGSPLHF
d_gene: -
v_gene: TRBV30

CDR3aa: CASSLLTDTQYF
d_gene: -
v_gene: TRBV28

CDR3aa: CASSLRQGEETQYF
d_gene: TRBD1
v_gene: TRBV7-7

CDR3aa: CASSQGLRNSPLHF
d_gene: -
v_gene: TRBV7-8

CDR3aa: CASTLRRDSNQPQHF
d_gene: -
v_gene: TRBV6-2/TRBV6-3

CDR3aa: CASSLESRVSSYNEQFF
d_gene: -
v_gene: TRBV7-9

CDR3aa: CASSPSGGGYEKLFF
d_gene: TRBD1
v_gene: TRBV7-6

CDR3aa: CASSESGAVDEKLFF
d_gene: -
v_gene: TRBV25-1

CDR3aa: CASSAQGQIGELFF
d_gene: -
v_gene: TRBV7-2

CDR3aa: CASSPRTRRGSPLHF
d_gene: -
v_gene: TRBV12-3/TRBV12-4

CDR3aa: CASSFPQGVYGYTF
d_gene: TRBD1
v_gene: TRBV28

CDR3aa: CASSPSTSGRNTDTQYF
d_gene: TRBD2
v_gene: TRBV5-4

CDR3aa: CASSLPRGSTDTQYF
d_gene: -
v_gene: TRBV7-2

CDR3aa: CASSQSKQLGNTIYF
d_gene: -
v_gene: TRBV4-2

CDR3aa: CASSPSPDRGGTQYF
d_gene: TRBD1
v_gene: TRBV4-1

CDR3aa: CASSLARGVRGEGYTF
d_gene: -
v_gene: TRBV7-2

CDR3aa: CASSLLAGVDEQYF
d_gene: TRBD2
v_gene: TRBV12-3/TRBV12-4

CDR3aa: CASAPSGSQVGYTF
d_gene: -
v_gene: TRBV6-1

CDR3aa: CASNGQYQPQHF
d_gene: -
v_gene: TRBV19

CDR3aa: CASSPRQWTANTEAFF
d_gene: -
v_gene: TRBV19

CDR3aa: CASSFSQSQPQHF
d_gene: -
v_gene: TRBV7-2

CDR3aa: CASSREGTNEKLFF
d_gene: -
v_gene: TRBV28

CDR3aa: CASNRAPFNEKLFF
d_gene: -
v_gene: TRBV2

CDR3aa: CASSNQGTGQETQYF
d_gene: TRBD1
v_gene: TRBV28

CDR3aa: CASREEGSSGYEQYF
d_gene: -
v_gene: TRBV2

CDR3aa: CASTLPGGSNNEQFF
d_gene: TRBD2
v_gene: TRBV6-2/TRBV6-3

CDR3aa: CASSATDGANYGYTF
d_gene: -
v_gene: TRBV7-4

CDR3aa: CASSLRAEGNSPLHF
d_gene: -
v_gene: TRBV7-2

CDR3aa: CASSQEWSSGNTIYF
d_gene: -
v_gene: TRBV14

CDR3aa: CASSYTGGARQTLFF
d_gene: -
v_gene: TRBV6-2/TRBV6-3

CDR3aa: CASTPPGGTGGLSGTQYF
d_gene: -
v_gene: TRBV12-3/TRBV12-4

CDR3aa: CASSWGGGGQGTQYF
d_gene: -
v_gene: TRBV12-3/TRBV12-4

CDR3aa: CASRTGYRVGANVLTF
d_gene: -
v_gene: TRBV6-5

CDR3aa: CSAWTGLGNTIYF
d_gene: TRBD1
v_gene: TRBV20-1